A few counts support the clone carrying this T cell receptor (beta chain). These data are taken from a study of blood T cell repertoires in COVID-19. Background on the study: Some COVID-19 samples were acute and others convalescent; all came from the United States, Italy and Spain.

Produced via immunoSEQ multiplex PCR; TCRdb's table is partial and in-frame only. In the table there are 45,000 to 55,000 clones, just over 85% of which are singletons. The CDR3 extends over 14 amino acids. Germline V CDR1 and CDR2: SGHTA, FQGNSA. The ends lost 3 bases at V and 6 bases at J; junction bases unmatched: 4. V is TRBV7-2 and J is TRBJ2-3, with 9 positions matching TRBD2. This receptor was taken from a man between 65 and 79 years old with active COVID-19. The sequenced sample consisted of peripheral blood. CDR3 protein: CASSLGGGADTQYF. As DNA, the CDR3 is TGTGCCAGCAGCTTGGGCGGGGGGGCGGATACGCAGTATTTT.